These 7 T cell receptor beta chains share one sample of origin, sequenced in a study of identical twins. One entry per CDR3 protein, called by TCRdb with MiXCR from the 5' RACE reads. The sample holds 500,000 to 700,000 distinct CDR3 sequences, 7% to 7.5% seen once. The data also belong to a second study, concerning yellow fever vaccine responses in identical twins.

The sample consisted of PBMCs. The receptors stem from a woman younger than 35 in good health.

V usage is TRBV19 and J usage is TRBJ1-2; unclear D gene. From germline, CDR1 is LNHDA and CDR2 SQIVND (reference sequence). Between the trimmed V and J ends, which lost 3 bases and 2 bases, there was a span of 10 bases. This CDR3 comprises 14 residues. CDR3 DNA sequence: TGTGCCAGTAGTATTCAGGACGGGAACTATGGCTACACCTTC. It specifies CASSIQDGNYGYTF.

The J gene is TRBJ2-1, the V gene TRBV2; 9 bases align to TRBD2. The CDR3 spans 16 residues. The trim removed 4 bases at V and 9 bases at J, leaving 13 bases unmatched. Per the germline V gene, CDR1 is SNHLY and CDR2 is FYNNEI. CDR3 DNA sequence: TGTGCCAGCAGTGGACACTTACTAGCGGGCGGAGCTGAGCAGTTCTTC. This sequence encodes CASSGHLLAGGAEQFF.

In its sample, this clonotype was seen a few times. The V call is TRBV13, the J call TRBJ1-6; a weak D match, TRBD1 (5 bases). This CDR3 region has 15 residues. V dropped 6 bases and J dropped 4 bases, with 13 bases sitting between them. CDR1 and CDR2 from the germline V gene are PRHDT and FYEKMQ (reference sequence). CDR3 in DNA: TGTGCCAGCAGTCTCATGGGACGGTATAATTCACCCCTCCACTTT. The encoded protein is CASSLMGRYNSPLHF.

The chain has TRBV6-1 and TRBJ2-2, with D perhaps TRBD2 (5 bases). V lost 6 bases, J lost 0 bases, and 11 bases lay in between. Germline V gene data show CDR1 as MNHNS and CDR2 as SASEGT. This CDR3 is built from 15 residues. CDR3 in amino acids: CASSQDFTNTGELFF. Here the CDR3 DNA reads TGTGCCAGCAGCCAGGACTTCACGAACACCGGGGAGCTGTTTTTT.

The CDR3 DNA sequence: TGCAGTGCCACCAAAACCCTAGAAGCTTTCTTT. It specifies CSATKTLEAFF. This rearrangement joins TRBV20-1 to TRBJ1-1; D uncertain. V was clipped by 6 bases and J by 8 bases, with 13 bases between them. Germline V CDR1 and CDR2: DFQATT, SNEGSKA (reference sequence). This CDR3 is built from 11 residues.

This clonotype was detected only a few times. V and J are TRBV20-1 and TRBJ2-1, with D perhaps TRBD2 (6 bases). CDR1 DFQATT and CDR2 SNEGSKA come from the germline V gene (reference sequence). The CDR3 runs 14 residues. Trimming took off 0 bases at V and 7 bases at J, with 13 bases between the two ends. The CDR3, as DNA: TGCAGTGCTAGAGATCGGGGGAGTTGGAATGAGCAGTTCTTC. Its protein product is CSARDRGSWNEQFF.

This clonotype was seen many times. The chain carries TRBV20-1 and TRBJ2-5, with 7 positions matching TRBD2. Germline CDR1 reads DFQATT; CDR2 reads SNEGSKA (reference sequence). The CDR3 is 15 residues long. V lost 1 base to trimming and J lost 1 base; unmatched junction nucleotides: 6. The CDR3 sequence: CSARGNLAVQETQYF. The CDR3 DNA is TGCAGTGCTAGAGGGAATCTAGCGGTCCAAGAGACCCAGTACTTC.